The sequence of this T cell receptor beta chain was determined in a study of blood T cell repertoires in COVID-19. Study summary: PBMCs, B-cell-depleted T cells, or T cells were the source of the cDNA or gDNA that made up the material.

Those who participated ranged in age from 18 to 89 years and resided in around 22 US areas. Participants' reported clinical history set cohort assignment. The V end lost 2 bases, the J end lost 3 bases, and 7 bases lay between the germline ends. CDR1 and CDR2 from the germline V gene are LNHDA and SQIVND (reference sequence). The CDR3 length is 13 residues. Profiling relied on immunoSEQ multiplex PCR, and the TCRdb table lists in-frame clones only, not all of them. This sample has around 180,000 clones, with under 80% found just once. This clonotype was obtained from a woman aged 45-65 years with acute COVID-19. The J gene is TRBJ1-1, the V gene TRBV19; D not certain. The sequenced sample consisted of PBMCs or T cells enriched from blood (not recorded which). The CDR3 protein is CASSITEDTEAFF. The CDR3 DNA follows: TGTGCCAGTAGTATAACGGAGGACACTGAAGCTTTCTTT.